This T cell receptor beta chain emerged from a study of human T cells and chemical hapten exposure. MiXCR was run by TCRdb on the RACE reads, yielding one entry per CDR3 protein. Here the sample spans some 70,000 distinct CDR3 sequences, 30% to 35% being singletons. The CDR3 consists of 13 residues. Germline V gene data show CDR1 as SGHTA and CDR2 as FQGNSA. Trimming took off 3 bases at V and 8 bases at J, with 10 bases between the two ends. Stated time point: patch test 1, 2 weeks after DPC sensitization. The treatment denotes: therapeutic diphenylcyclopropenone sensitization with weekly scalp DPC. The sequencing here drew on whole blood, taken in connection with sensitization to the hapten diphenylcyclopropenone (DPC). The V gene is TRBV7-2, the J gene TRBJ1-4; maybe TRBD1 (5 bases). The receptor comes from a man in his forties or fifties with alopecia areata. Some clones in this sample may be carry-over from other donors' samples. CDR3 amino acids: CASSFGAEEKLFF. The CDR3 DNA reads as TGTGCCAGCAGCTTTGGGGCGGAAGAAAAACTGTTTTTT. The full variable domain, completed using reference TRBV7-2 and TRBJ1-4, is GAGVSQSPSNKVTEKGKDVELRCDPISGHTALYWYRQSLGQGLEFLIYFQGNSAPDKSGLPSDRFSAERTGGSVSTLTIQRTQQEDSAVYLCASSFGAEEKLFFGSGTQLSVL.